The table lists the clone carrying this TCR beta chain with many counts. Its target is unknown. This CDR3 comprises 13 residues. V lost 4 bases and J lost 2, with 9 bases in between. CDR1 and CDR2 (germline): SGHAT, FQNNGV. Library preparation (for TCRbeta) was performed with unique molecular identifiers. TCRdb used MiXCR to reprocess the PCR reads, holding one entry per CDR3 protein. Counted here are roughly 300,000 distinct CDR3 sequences, roughly 11% occurring once; the ten biggest clones make up about a quarter. The sample originates from a study of T-cell reconstitution after alpha-beta-depleted transplantation in children. Points from the study as a whole: Expanded graft clones numbering several hundred reportedly gave rise to alpha-beta T cells about two months after transplant. Newly made T cells mostly supplied T-cell counts and diversity one year after transplant.

This chain uses TRBV11-2 with TRBJ2-7, with D possibly being TRBD1 (5 bases). Specimen: peripheral blood, collected 180 days after TCRalphabeta/CD19-depleted stem cell transplant. This receptor was obtained from a male patient under 10 years old who had a stem cell transplant for chronic granulomatous disease, so the T cells may come from the graft donor. The CDR3 sequence: CASSSQGAYEQYF. The DNA for the CDR3 is TGTGCCAGCAGCTCCCAAGGGGCCTACGAGCAGTACTTC.